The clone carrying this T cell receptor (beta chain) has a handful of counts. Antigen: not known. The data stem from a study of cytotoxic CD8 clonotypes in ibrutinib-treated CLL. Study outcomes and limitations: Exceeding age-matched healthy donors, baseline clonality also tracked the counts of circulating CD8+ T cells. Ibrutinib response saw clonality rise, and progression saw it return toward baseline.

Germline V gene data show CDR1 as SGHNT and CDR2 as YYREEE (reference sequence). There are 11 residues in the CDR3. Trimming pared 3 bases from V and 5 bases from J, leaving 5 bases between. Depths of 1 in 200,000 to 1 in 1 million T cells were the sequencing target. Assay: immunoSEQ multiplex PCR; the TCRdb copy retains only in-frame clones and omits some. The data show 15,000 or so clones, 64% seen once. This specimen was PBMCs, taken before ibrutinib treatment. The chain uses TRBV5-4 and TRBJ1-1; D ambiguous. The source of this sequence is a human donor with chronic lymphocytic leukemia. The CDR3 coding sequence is TGTGCCAGCAGCTGGGAAACTGAAGCTTTCTTT. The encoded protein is CASSWETEAFF.